The text below deals with one T cell receptor (beta chain). The sample comes from a study of control samples from healthy donors and cancer patients. There are 12 residues in the CDR3. The germline V gene encodes CDR1 MGHDK and CDR2 SYGVNS. Trimming stripped 3 bases from V and 4 bases from J, with 4 bases between. Assay used: immunoSEQ multiplex PCR; TCRdb lists only in-frame clones, some missing. This repertoire shows 120,000 to 150,000 clones, around 86% found once; its top ten account for over 4.5%. This clonotype was sampled from a young man in good health. The sequencing sample was made of blood. This chain uses TRBV25-1 with TRBJ1-3, with no clear D. CDR3 sequence (DNA): TGTGCCAGCAGTGAGCGGGGAAACACCATATATTTT. This sequence encodes CASSERGNTIYF.